This T cell receptor beta chain was profiled in a study of blood T cell repertoires in COVID-19. Background on the study: From T cells, B-cell-depleted T cells, or PBMCs came the material, which was cDNA or gDNA.

The table came from immunoSEQ multiplex PCR; TCRdb's copy has only in-frame clones and leaves some out. The repertoire holds tens of thousands of clones, with around 83% as singletons. This CDR3 is built from 13 residues. The germline V and J ends were trimmed by 0 bases and 12 bases, with 10 bases remaining between them. Germline values: CDR1 SGHNT, CDR2 YYREEE (reference sequence). The chain combines TRBV5-4 with TRBJ2-6, with D possibly TRBD1 on 6 matching bases. This clonotype was obtained from a man aged 55 to 70 with active or convalescent COVID-19. Sequences were obtained from peripheral blood. Here the CDR3 DNA reads TGTGCCAGCAGCTTGGCAAGGGGGAGCGTCCTGACTTTC. Its translation is CASSLARGSVLTF. The entire variable domain, with the rest obtained from reference TRBV5-4 and TRBJ2-6, is as follows: ETGVTQSPTHLIKTRGQQVTLRCSSQSGHNTVSWYQQALGQGPQFIFQYYREEENGRGNFPPRFSGLQFPNYSSELNVNALELDDSALYLCASSLARGSVLTFGAGSRLTVL.